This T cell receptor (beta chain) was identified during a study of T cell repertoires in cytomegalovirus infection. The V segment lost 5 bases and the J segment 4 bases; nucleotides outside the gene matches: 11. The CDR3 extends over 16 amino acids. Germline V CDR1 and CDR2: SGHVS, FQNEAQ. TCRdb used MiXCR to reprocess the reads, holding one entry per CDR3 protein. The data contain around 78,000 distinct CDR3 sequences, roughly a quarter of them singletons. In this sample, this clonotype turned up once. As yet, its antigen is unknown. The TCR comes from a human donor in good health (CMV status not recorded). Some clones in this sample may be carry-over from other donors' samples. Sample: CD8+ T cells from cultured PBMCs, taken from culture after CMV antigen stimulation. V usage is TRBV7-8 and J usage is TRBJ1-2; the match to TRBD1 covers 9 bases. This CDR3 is CASSDSGQGNTYGYTF. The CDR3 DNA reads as TGTGCCAGCAGCGACTCAGGACAGGGGAACACCTATGGCTACACCTTC.